These T cell receptor beta chains were read from a single sample in a study of blood T cells in healthy people across ages. TCRdb used MiXCR to reprocess the 5' RACE reads, holding one entry per CDR3 protein. The table shows roughly 800,000 distinct CDR3 sequences, with 58% occurring only once. What was sequenced was blood. These TCRs come from a man aged 30 to 45 in good health. Each CDR3 is given with its conserved first and last residue. Fields, in order: CDR3 protein, CDR3 DNA, D gene, V gene, clone size, J gene. A D gene is named only where the DNA matches it firmly. A row's size may be missing; if present it is once, few, many or a size class.

CASSATHNEQFF,TGTGCCAGCAGCGCGACCCACAATGAGCAGTTCTTC,.,TRBV6-2/TRBV6-3,many,TRBJ2-1
CASSEFGTPGQPQHF,TGTGCCAGCAGTGAATTTGGGACACCCGGTCAGCCCCAGCATTTT,.,TRBV2,.,TRBJ1-5
CSARVGGMNTEAFF,TGCAGTGCTAGAGTGGGGGGAATGAACACTGAAGCTTTCTTT,.,TRBV20-1,.,TRBJ1-1
CASSFRLAGTIGELFF,TGTGCCAGCAGCTTCAGACTAGCGGGAACGATCGGGGAGCTGTTTTTT,TRBD2,TRBV7-3,.,TRBJ2-2
CASSPRSPDTQYF,TGTGCCAGCAGCCCACGAAGTCCGGATACGCAGTATTTT,.,TRBV11-1,.,TRBJ2-3
CASRPSLVGTEAFF,TGTGCCAGCAGACCCTCCCTCGTGGGCACTGAAGCTTTCTTT,.,TRBV6-2/TRBV6-3,.,TRBJ1-1
CASSWSAYSEQYF,TGTGCCAGCAGTTGGTCGGCCTACTCCGAGCAGTACTTC,.,TRBV6-5,.,TRBJ2-7
CASSSNRGRRNTEAFF,TGTGCCAGCAGTTCCAACCGAGGCAGACGAAACACTGAAGCTTTCTTT,.,TRBV27,.,TRBJ1-1
CASSQEREVNQPQHF,TGTGCCAGCAGCCAAGAAAGGGAAGTCAATCAGCCCCAGCATTTT,.,TRBV4-2,.,TRBJ1-5
CSASLPSGVSSYNEQFF,TGCAGTGCTAGTCTGCCTAGCGGGGTTAGCTCCTACAATGAGCAGTTCTTC,TRBD2,TRBV20-1,.,TRBJ2-1
CASSEGTGHEQYF,TGTGCCAGCAGTGAAGGGACAGGTCACGAGCAGTACTTC,TRBD1,TRBV6-2/TRBV6-3,.,TRBJ2-7
CASSREGNEQFF,TGTGCCAGTTCCCGGGAGGGGAATGAGCAGTTCTTC,TRBD2,TRBV7-2,once,TRBJ2-1
CASSLARAETYGYTF,TGTGCCAGCAGCTTGGCTCGGGCAGAAACATATGGCTACACCTTC,.,TRBV5-5,.,TRBJ1-2
CASSNRLAGVDTQYF,TGTGCCAGCAGTAATCGACTAGCGGGGGTGGATACGCAGTATTTT,TRBD2,TRBV27,once,TRBJ2-3
CASSQDHIAGGYNEQYF,TGCGCCAGCAGCCAAGATCATATAGCGGGAGGTTACAATGAGCAGTACTTC,TRBD2,TRBV4-3,.,TRBJ2-7
CSARDFRNPGGGYTF,TGCAGTGCTAGAGATTTTAGGAACCCAGGAGGGGGCTACACCTTC,.,TRBV20-1,many,TRBJ1-2